The rows below give T cell receptor beta chains drawn from one sample of a study of control samples from healthy donors and cancer patients. Profiled with immunoSEQ multiplex PCR; TCRdb holds only in-frame clones, not every one. Of tens of thousands of clones in the sample, about 91% are singletons; the top ten hold 0.8% to 1%. Sequenced: PBMCs. The source is a man between 25 and 39 years old with colorectal cancer. CDR3s include the opening cysteine and the closing phenylalanine or tryptophan. D genes are given only for firm matches. Rows may omit the clone size; those that give it use once, few, many or a size class.

TGTGCCAGCAGCTTGGACAGGCCGGAATGGGACTATGGCTACACCTTC	CASSLDRPEWDYGYTF	TRBJ1-2	TRBD1	TRBV7-2	.
TGTGCCAGTAGACCTATGGGCCGAACCGTTTATGGCTACACCTTC	CASRPMGRTVYGYTF	TRBJ1-2	.	TRBV19	.
TGTGCCAGCAGCGCACATGGAGACACTGAAGCTTTCTTT	CASSAHGDTEAFF	TRBJ1-1	.	TRBV7-2	.
TGTGCCAGTAACGATTGGGGGCGTAAAAGTGAAAAACTGTTTTTT	CASNDWGRKSEKLFF	TRBJ1-4	.	TRBV19	.
TGCAGCGCCCCCGATCTGAACACCGGGGAGCTGTTTTTT	CSAPDLNTGELFF	TRBJ2-2	.	TRBV29-1	.
TGTGCCAGCAGCTCAGAGGGAACGCGGACAGATACGCAGTATTTT	CASSSEGTRTDTQYF	TRBJ2-3	.	TRBV5-8	.
TGTGCCAGCAGCTCCCCATTCCAGGGATTAAATGGGAACTATGGCTACACCTTC	CASSSPFQGLNGNYGYTF	TRBJ1-2	.	TRBV11-2	once
TGTGCCAGCAGCTTAGATAGGTCTGGCTACACCTTC	CASSLDRSGYTF	TRBJ1-2	.	TRBV7-2	.
TGTGCCAGCAGCTTAGGCGCCGGGAGTGAAAAACTGTTTTTT	CASSLGAGSEKLFF	TRBJ1-4	.	TRBV11-2	.
TGTGCCAGCAGCCGGGACAGCTATATGAACACTGAAGCTTTCTTT	CASSRDSYMNTEAFF	TRBJ1-1	TRBD1	TRBV11-2	.
TGTGCCAGCAGCCAAGTGGCAGATACGCAGTATTTT	CASSQVADTQYF	TRBJ2-3	.	TRBV7-9	.
TGTGCCAGCCGGGCGACTTCAATTCAGAGGACTGAAGCTTTCTTT	CASRATSIQRTEAFF	TRBJ1-1	.	TRBV2	.
TGTGCCAGCAGCTTAGAAGGGACTAGCGGGTCCTACGAGCAGTACTTC	CASSLEGTSGSYEQYF	TRBJ2-7	TRBD2	TRBV7-2	.
TGCAGCGTTGACCTCTGGGGTAACTATGGCTACACCTTC	CSVDLWGNYGYTF	TRBJ1-2	.	TRBV29-1	.
TGTGCCAGCAGCTTCCCACTGGCGGGGGGGAGGAATGAGCAGTTCTTC	CASSFPLAGGRNEQFF	TRBJ2-1	TRBD2	TRBV11-2	.
TGTGCCAGCAGTTCGACAGGTTTCTCTGGGGCCAACGTCCTGACTTTC	CASSSTGFSGANVLTF	TRBJ2-6	.	TRBV6-2/TRBV6-3	.
TGTGCCAGCAGTGAACTTACTAGCGGGGAAAGCGGAAATGAGCAGTTCTTC	CASSELTSGESGNEQFF	TRBJ2-1	TRBD2	TRBV6-1	.
TGTGCCTGGGGCGGAGTAGATACGCAGTATTTT	CAWGGVDTQYF	TRBJ2-3	.	TRBV30	once
TGTGCCAGCAGCTTAGCGGTGGATCAGCCCCAGCATTTT	CASSLAVDQPQHF	TRBJ1-5	.	TRBV7-8	.
TGTGCCAGCAGCTCTAGCGGGAGCACAGATACGCAGTATTTT	CASSSSGSTDTQYF	TRBJ2-3	TRBD2	TRBV7-9	.
TGTGCCAGTAGGGTGTCCTTTATGGCCAATCAGCCCCAGCATTTT	CASRVSFMANQPQHF	TRBJ1-5	.	TRBV19	.
TGTGCCAGCAGCGTGCGGGACCGGCAGAACACTGAAGCTTTCTTT	CASSVRDRQNTEAFF	TRBJ1-1	.	TRBV9	.
TGCGCCAGCAGCTTGGGCCGGACAGACGAAAAACTGTTTTTT	CASSLGRTDEKLFF	TRBJ1-4	.	TRBV5-1	.
TGCGCCAGCAGCTTGGTATTGTGGAACACTGAAGCTTTCTTT	CASSLVLWNTEAFF	TRBJ1-1	.	TRBV5-1	.
TGCGCCAGCAGCTTGGGAAGAATAGGCGGCACAGATACGCAGTATTTT	CASSLGRIGGTDTQYF	TRBJ2-3	.	TRBV5-1	.
TGTGCCTGGAGTGTCGGGGAAGGAGAGACCCAGTACTTC	CAWSVGEGETQYF	TRBJ2-5	.	TRBV30	.
TGTGCCAGCAGCTTTTATTCCGGGACCTATGAAAAACTGTTTTTT	CASSFYSGTYEKLFF	TRBJ1-4	.	TRBV5-6	.
TGCGCCAGCAGCAGCGGGACAGGAGGACAAGAGACCCAGTACTTC	CASSSGTGGQETQYF	TRBJ2-5	.	TRBV5-1	.
TGTGCCAGCAGTTACGGGACGGGGATCCAAGGGAGTTTCAGGCAGCCCCAGCATTTT	CASSYGTGIQGSFRQPQHF	TRBJ1-5	.	TRBV6-2/TRBV6-3	.
TGTGCCAGCAGCTTAGCTAACTTGGTGTCTGGAAACACCATATATTTT	CASSLANLVSGNTIYF	TRBJ1-3	.	TRBV7-9	.
TGTGCCAGCAGTTCCCCGGACGGGAACACTGAAGCTTTCTTT	CASSSPDGNTEAFF	TRBJ1-1	.	TRBV27	.
TGTGCCAGTAGCCACAATCGGGGGGGTTATGGCTACACCTTC	CASSHNRGGYGYTF	TRBJ1-2	.	TRBV19	.
TGTGCCAGCAGCAGATGGGACCGATCTAACTATGGCTACACCTTC	CASSRWDRSNYGYTF	TRBJ1-2	.	TRBV5-8	.
TGTGCCAGCAGTTTCGGCAGGGCCCTAAATGTTAATTCACCCCTCCACTTT	CASSFGRALNVNSPLHF	TRBJ1-6	.	TRBV27	.
TGTGCCAGTAGTATAGATGGGGCAGGGGGTGGGCAGCCCCAGCATTTT	CASSIDGAGGGQPQHF	TRBJ1-5	TRBD1	TRBV19	.
TGCGCCAGCAGGTCTGGCGGGGGGGAGACCCAGTACTTC	CASRSGGGETQYF	TRBJ2-5	TRBD2	TRBV10-2	.
TGTGCCAGCAGCGCAGGAGGGGGGGCCCGTCGTAGTGATACGCAGTATTTT	CASSAGGGARRSDTQYF	TRBJ2-3	.	TRBV9	.
TGTGCCAGCAGCGTCATCGGGGAGAGTTTCTACAATGAGCAGTTCTTC	CASSVIGESFYNEQFF	TRBJ2-1	.	TRBV9	.
TGTGCCAGCAGCCGGGACAGAAATCAGCCCCAGCATTTT	CASSRDRNQPQHF	TRBJ1-5	TRBD1	TRBV11-2	.
TGTGCCAGCAGTTACAGGGAGACAGGGCGGTATGGCTACACCTTC	CASSYRETGRYGYTF	TRBJ1-2	TRBD1	TRBV6-5	few